These 2 T cell receptor beta chains were sequenced from one sample in a study of shared clonotypes between healthy human individuals (dated by TCRdb to the early 2020s). For the CD8 naive samples, CD45RO-negative cells were positively selected for CCR7, yielding a CD45RA+CCR7+ population from which TemRA cells were excluded. Receptors were amplified or captured by the immunoSEQ multiplex PCR assay. Entries here come from immuneACCESS through TCRdb and include only in-frame sequences with V and J called. Some clones fail to appear in such tables; in the studies checked, an unresolved V gene covers under half of the shortfall, and the cause of the remainder is unknown. The table for this sample lists approximately 2,000,000 clones; 90% to 95% of them were counted only once. The ten largest clones represent about 1.7% of the sample. Input material: naive CD8+ T cells from PBMCs. Read against the paper, the sample's cell subset or site label means: CD45RA+CCR7+. These receptors were obtained from a man aged 18 to 29 in good health. Some clones in this sample may be carry-over from other donors' samples.

This chain links TRBV5-8 with TRBJ2-6; D call uncertain. The germline V and J ends were trimmed by 7 bases and 0 bases, with 8 bases remaining between them. The CDR3 is made up of 14 amino acids. Germline V gene data show CDR1 as SGHTS and CDR2 as YDEGEE. The chain's CDR3 is CASGPISGANVLTF. The CDR3 coding sequence is TGTGCCAGCGGACCTATCTCTGGGGCCAACGTCCTGACTTTC. Together with reference TRBV5-8 and TRBJ2-6, the CDR3 gives the full variable domain: EAGVTQSPTHLIKTRGQQATLRCSPISGHTSVYWYQQALGLGLQFLLWYDEGEERNRGNFPPRFSGRQFPNYSSELNVNALELEDSALYLCASGPISGANVLTFGAGSRLTVL.

The chain has TRBV7-9 and TRBJ2-1; 8 bases map to TRBD1. The CDR3 length is 15 residues. Germline trimming cut 2 bases from V and 7 bases from J; bases unmatched to any gene: 7. The germline CDR1 and CDR2 sequences are SEHNR and FQNEAQ (reference sequence). CDR3 nucleotide sequence: TGTGCCAGCAGCTTAAGGCAGGGGGCATTGAATGAGCAGTTCTTC. Residues: CASSLRQGALNEQFF. Full variable domain (outside the CDR3, taken from reference TRBV7-9 and TRBJ2-1): DTGVSQNPRHKITKRGQNVTFRCDPISEHNRLYWYRQTLGQGPEFLTYFQNEAQLEKSRLLSDRFSAERPKGSFSTLEIQRTEQGDSAMYLCASSLRQGALNEQFFGPGTRLTVL.